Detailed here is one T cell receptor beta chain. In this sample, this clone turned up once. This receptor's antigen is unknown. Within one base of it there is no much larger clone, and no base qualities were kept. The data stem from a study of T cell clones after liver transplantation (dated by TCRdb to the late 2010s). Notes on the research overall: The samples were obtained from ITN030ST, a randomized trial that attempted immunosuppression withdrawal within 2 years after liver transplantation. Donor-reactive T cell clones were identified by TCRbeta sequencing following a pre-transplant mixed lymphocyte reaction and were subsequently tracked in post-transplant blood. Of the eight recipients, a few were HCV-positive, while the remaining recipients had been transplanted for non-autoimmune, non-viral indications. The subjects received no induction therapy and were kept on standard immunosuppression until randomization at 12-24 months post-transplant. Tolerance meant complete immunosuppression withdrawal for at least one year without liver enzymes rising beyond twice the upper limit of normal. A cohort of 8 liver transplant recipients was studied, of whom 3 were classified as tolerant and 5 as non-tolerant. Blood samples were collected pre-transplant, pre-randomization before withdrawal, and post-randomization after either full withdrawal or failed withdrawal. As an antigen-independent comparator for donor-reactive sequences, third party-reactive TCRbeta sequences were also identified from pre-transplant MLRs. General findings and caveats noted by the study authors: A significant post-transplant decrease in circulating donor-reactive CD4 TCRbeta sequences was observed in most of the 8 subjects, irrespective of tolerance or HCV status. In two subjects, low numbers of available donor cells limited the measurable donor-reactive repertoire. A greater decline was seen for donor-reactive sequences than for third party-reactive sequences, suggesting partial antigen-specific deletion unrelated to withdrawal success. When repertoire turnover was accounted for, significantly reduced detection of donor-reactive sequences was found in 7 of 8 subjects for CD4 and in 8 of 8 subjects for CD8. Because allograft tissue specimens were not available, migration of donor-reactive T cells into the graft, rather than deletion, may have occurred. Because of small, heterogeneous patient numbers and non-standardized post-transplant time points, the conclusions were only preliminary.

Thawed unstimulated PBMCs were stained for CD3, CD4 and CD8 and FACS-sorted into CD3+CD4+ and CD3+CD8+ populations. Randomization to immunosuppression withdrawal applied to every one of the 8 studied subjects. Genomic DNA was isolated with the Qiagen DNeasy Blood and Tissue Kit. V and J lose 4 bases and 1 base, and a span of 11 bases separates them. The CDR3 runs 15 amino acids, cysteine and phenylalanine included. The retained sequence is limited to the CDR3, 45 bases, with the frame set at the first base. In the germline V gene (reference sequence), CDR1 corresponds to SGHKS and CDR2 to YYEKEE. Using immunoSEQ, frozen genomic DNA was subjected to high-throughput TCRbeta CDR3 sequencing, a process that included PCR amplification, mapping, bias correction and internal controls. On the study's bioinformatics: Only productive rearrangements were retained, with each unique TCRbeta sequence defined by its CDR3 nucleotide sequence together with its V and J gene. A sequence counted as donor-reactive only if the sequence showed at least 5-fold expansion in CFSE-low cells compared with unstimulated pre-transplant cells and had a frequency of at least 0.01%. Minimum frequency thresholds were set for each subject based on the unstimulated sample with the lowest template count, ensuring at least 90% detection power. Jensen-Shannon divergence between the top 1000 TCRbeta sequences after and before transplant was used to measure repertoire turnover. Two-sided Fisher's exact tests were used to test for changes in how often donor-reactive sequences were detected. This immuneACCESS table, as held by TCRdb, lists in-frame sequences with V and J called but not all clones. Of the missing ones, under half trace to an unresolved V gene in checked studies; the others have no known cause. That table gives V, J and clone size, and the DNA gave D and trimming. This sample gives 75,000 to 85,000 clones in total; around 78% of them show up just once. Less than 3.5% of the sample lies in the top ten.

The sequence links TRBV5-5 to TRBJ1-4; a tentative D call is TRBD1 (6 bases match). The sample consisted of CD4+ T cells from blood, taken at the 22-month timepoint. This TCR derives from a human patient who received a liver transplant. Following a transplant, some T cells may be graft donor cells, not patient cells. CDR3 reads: CASSREDRTNEKLFF. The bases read TGTGCCAGCAGCCGAGAGGACAGAACTAATGAAAAACTGTTTTTT.